The 7 T cell receptor beta chains in this list originate from one sample, sequenced in a study of blood T cell repertoires in COVID-19. Repertoires were generated with immunoSEQ multiplex PCR, while TCRdb's copy carries only in-frame clones and drops some. The top ten hold about 2% of the sample, which has about 120,000 clones, approximately 90% seen once. Sample: peripheral blood. The receptors originated from a woman aged 45-59 years with acute or convalescent COVID-19.

The chain couples TRBV23-1 to TRBJ2-2, with D unresolved. TRBV23-1 has ORF status, its function being uncertain. Trimming stripped 0 bases from V and 6 bases from J, with 14 bases between. The CDR3 runs 16 residues. DNA of the CDR3: TGCGCCAGCAGTCAATCTAGATGCAGTCGGGCCGGGGAGCTGTTTTTT. The encoded protein is CASSQSRCSRAGELFF.

The rearrangement joins TRBV7-2 to TRBJ1-3; no definite D call. CDR1 is SGHTA, CDR2 FQGNSA, per germline. CDR3 size: 14 residues. V was pared by 5 bases and J by 0 bases, with 8 bases between. The CDR3 coding sequence is TGTGCCAGCAGCCTAGGGAGCTCTGGAAACACCATATATTTT. It encodes CASSLGSSGNTIYF.

The chain joins TRBV7-2 to TRBJ2-5; 7 bases align to TRBD2. The junction had 10 bases not matched to a gene; V was cut back by 4 bases and J by 5 bases. Germline values: CDR1 SGHTA, CDR2 FQGNSA. The CDR3 is 15 residues long. CDR3 sequence (DNA): TGTGCCAGCAGCTCGGCCGGGACTAATGGGGAGACCCAGTACTTC. Its protein is CASSSAGTNGETQYF.

The V call is TRBV7-9, the J call TRBJ2-2, with D perhaps matching TRBD1 (6 bases). Between the trimmed V and J ends, which lost 5 bases and 5 bases, there was a span of 12 bases. Germline lookup yields CDR1 SEHNR and CDR2 FQNEAQ (reference sequence). This CDR3 contains 14 residues. The CDR3 loop reads CASSRTEGTGELFF. The CDR3 DNA is TGTGCCAGCAGCCGGACAGAAGGTACCGGGGAGCTGTTTTTT.

The rearrangement uses TRBV6-6 and TRBJ2-2; 7 bases agree with TRBD2. The CDR3 totals 14 residues. With 6 bases clipped from V and 4 bases from J, the junction kept 5 bases outside the gene matches. Germline lookup yields CDR1 MNHNY and CDR2 SVGAGI (reference sequence). Here the CDR3 DNA reads TGTGCCAGCAGCCCGGGGGGTTTCACCGGGGAGCTGTTTTTT. It translates to CASSPGGFTGELFF.

This rearrangement joins TRBV12-5 to TRBJ1-1; D remains unclear. CDR1 is LGHNT and CDR2 is FRNRAP in the germline V gene. The CDR3 has 13 residues. The V end lost 2 bases, the J end lost 1 base, and 5 bases lay between the germline ends. CDR3 nucleotide sequence: TGTGCTAGTGGTTTGCAGGAGAACACTGAAGCTTTCTTT. Protein product: CASGLQENTEAFF.

This chain links TRBV7-9 with TRBJ1-1, with D unclear. The CDR3 has 14 residues. Trimming cost V 1 base and J 2 bases, with 8 bases left between them. Germline CDR1 SEHNR, CDR2 FQNEAQ (reference sequence). The CDR3 nucleotides are TGTGCCAGCAGCTTAGGGGGAGATAACACTGAAGCTTTCTTT. Translation: CASSLGGDNTEAFF. The full variable domain, with the rest looked up from reference TRBV7-9 and TRBJ1-1, is DTGVSQNPRHKITKRGQNVTFRCDPISEHNRLYWYRQTLGQGPEFLTYFQNEAQLEKSRLLSDRFSAERPKGSFSTLEIQRTEQGDSAMYLCASSLGGDNTEAFFGQGTRLTVV.